The present TCR beta chain was sequenced within a study of PD-1 blockade in classical Hodgkin lymphoma. Study findings and constraints: Researchers reported that CD4+ TCR diversity, though not CD8+, rose significantly by C4D1.

Germline assignment: CDR1 MNHEY and CDR2 SVGAGI. This CDR3 comprises 14 residues. The V end was cut by 2 bases, the J end by 6 bases, with 12 bases between. Regarding this clone: Its target is unknown.

The assay was immunoSEQ multiplex PCR, and TCRdb's table has in-frame clones only and misses some. The top ten clones hold 3.5% to 4.5% of a sample with fewer than 8,000 clones, 78% of them seen once. Each of the patients experienced relapse following autologous stem cell transplantation, and their brentuximab vedotin exposure differed. Negative selection with magnetic separation was used to purify CD4+ T cells from thawed PBMCs. The sequence was collected from a human donor with classical Hodgkin lymphoma. Here the sequenced sample was CD4+ T cells from blood, taken at baseline. The chain joins TRBV6-5 to TRBJ2-3; D unresolved. The CDR3 region has the DNA TGTGCCAGCAGTTACGCGACCGCCGGGGATACGCAGTATTTT. Protein: CASSYATAGDTQYF.